This TCR beta chain came from a study of shared T cell receptors in the human thymus. Sequencing used immunoSEQ multiplex PCR; TCRdb keeps in-frame clones, though not all of them. This sample carries approximately 660,000 clones, roughly 90% of them seen once, and the ten largest clones take 0.0095% to 0.012%. Germline CDR1 is MGHRA and CDR2 is YSYEKL. This CDR3 has 15 amino acids. Trimming shortened V by 0 bases and J by 5 bases, and 10 bases separated the two germline ends. These records were also assigned to another study, of human thymus T cells. Per that study: Samples came from healthy Finnish infants during open corrective cardiac surgery. Thymic tissue was derived from resections collected during corrective heart surgery. V and J genes seemed to be used with bias in thymic and blood repertoires. Highly overlapping thymic repertoires among unrelated individuals were reported in related research.

The TCR was taken from a boy under two years old with a congenital heart defect. The sequenced sample was thymocytes. The chain is built from TRBV4-1 and TRBJ2-2; D is unresolved. This CDR3 reads CASSQDGFRTGELFF. The CDR3 DNA is TGCGCCAGCAGCCAAGATGGGTTCAGGACCGGGGAGCTGTTTTTT.